The 22 T cell receptor beta chains below were found in one sample sequenced in a study of blood T cell repertoires in COVID-19. Method: immunoSEQ multiplex PCR; TCRdb's copy keeps in-frame clones and lacks some. Among some 220,000 clones listed, about three quarters were seen once. Sequenced: peripheral blood. Receptors originate from a woman in her 70s with acute or convalescent COVID-19.

This sequence joins TRBV12-3 or TRBV12-4 and TRBJ1-6; weak D call: TRBD1 (5 bases). The CDR3 length is 12 residues. V lost 8 bases and J lost 5, with 7 bases in between. The CDR3 nucleotides are TGTGCCAGCCGACAGAATAATTCACCCCTCCACTTT. Translated, it gives CASRQNNSPLHF.

This chain joins TRBV11-2 and TRBJ2-3; a weak D match, TRBD1 (6 bases). CDR1 and CDR2 (germline): SGHAT, FQNNGV. The V end was cut by 1 base, the J end by 1 base, with 12 bases between. CDR3 size: 16 residues. CDR3 nucleotide sequence: TGTGCCAGCAGCTTAGTCGGGACAAGGGGCACAGATACGCAGTATTTT. As protein: CASSLVGTRGTDTQYF.

The V call is TRBV11-3, the J call TRBJ2-3, with a tentative D call TRBD2 (6 bases). Germline values: CDR1 SGHNT, CDR2 YENEEA. The CDR3 loop spans 15 amino acids. The ends were cut back, 5 bases at V and 2 bases at J, with 14 bases in the middle. The CDR3 DNA sequence: TGTGCCAGCAGCGCGTGGGACTCCGCCACAGATACGCAGTATTTT. This sequence encodes CASSAWDSATDTQYF.

J is TRBJ2-3 and V is TRBV18, with D possibly matching TRBD2 (6 bases). V lost 1 base and J 1 base, leaving 9 bases between the germline ends. The CDR3 loop spans 15 amino acids. Germline CDR1 and CDR2: KGHSH and LQKENI. CDR3: CASSPQWGGTDTQYF. The CDR3 bases are TGTGCCAGCTCACCACAGTGGGGGGGCACAGATACGCAGTATTTT.

The V call is TRBV6-1, the J call TRBJ2-2; D not certain. Between the trimmed V and J ends, which lost 2 bases and 2 bases, there was a span of 9 bases. The germline V gene encodes CDR1 MNHNS and CDR2 SASEGT. This CDR3 has 15 residues. CDR3 DNA: TGTGCCAGCAGTGAATTAGCCAGAAACACCGGGGAGCTGTTTTTT. Its protein is CASSELARNTGELFF.

The genes are TRBV6-5 and TRBJ1-2, with 7 bases aligning to TRBD1. Germline lookup yields CDR1 MNHEY and CDR2 SVGAGI. The CDR3 runs to 12 residues. V dropped 6 bases and J dropped 8; count of bases not matched to a gene: 6. The CDR3 spells CASSRGLEGYTF. The CDR3 bases are TGTGCCAGCAGCAGGGGGTTAGAGGGCTACACCTTC.

J is TRBJ1-2 and V is TRBV19, with 8 bases fitting TRBD1. V shed 5 bases and J 3 bases; nucleotides not matched to a gene: 2. The CDR3 has 13 residues. CDR1 is LNHDA, CDR2 SQIVND, per germline (reference sequence). CDR3 residues: CASSSGQDYGYTF. CDR3 DNA: TGTGCCAGTAGTTCGGGACAGGACTATGGCTACACCTTC.

The chain carries TRBV29-1 and TRBJ2-6; 8 bases match TRBD1. Trimming cost V 5 bases and J 4 bases; bases outside gene matches: 4. The CDR3 has 14 residues. Germline CDR1 SQVTM, CDR2 ANQGSEA. CDR3 sequence: CSVRTGIGANVLTF. The CDR3 DNA follows: TGCAGCGTTCGGACAGGGATCGGGGCCAACGTCCTGACTTTC.

V and J are TRBV27 and TRBJ1-3; D perhaps matches TRBD1 (5 bases). This CDR3 is built from 12 residues. CDR1 and CDR2 (germline): MNHEY, SMNVEV (reference sequence). V lost 10 bases and J 4 bases, leaving 11 bases between the germline ends. The DNA of the CDR3 is TGTGCCACTCAGGGAGGCGGAAACACCATATATTTT. Amino acids: CATQGGGNTIYF.

The chain combines TRBV4-3 with TRBJ2-7; D is ambiguous. This CDR3 spans 14 amino acids. V shed 4 bases and J shed 2 bases, with 12 bases lying between them. CDR1 and CDR2 (germline): LGHNA, YSLEER. The CDR3 spells CASSPYLGTYEQYF. The CDR3 DNA follows: TGCGCCAGCAGCCCCTACCTGGGCACCTACGAGCAGTACTTC.

The rearrangement joins TRBV18 to TRBJ2-7, with 8 bases that match TRBD2. Per the germline V gene, CDR1 is KGHSH and CDR2 is LQKENI. V shed 5 bases, J shed 4 bases, and the junction held 4 bases outside the gene matches. The CDR3 runs to 13 residues. The DNA for the CDR3 is TGTGCCAGCTCAGGATTAGCGGGGTACGAGCAGTACTTC. It specifies CASSGLAGYEQYF.

The chain is built from TRBV11-2 and TRBJ1-1; D gene uncertain. The CDR3 covers 16 residues. The V and J ends lost 2 bases and 5 bases respectively, with 18 bases between them. Germline loops: CDR1 SGHAT, CDR2 FQNNGV. CDR3 bases: TGTGCCAGCAGCTTACAGGCGGGCTTTTGGGTGACTGAAGCTTTCTTT. Translating gives CASSLQAGFWVTEAFF.

The chain has TRBV7-2 and TRBJ1-6; 7 bases are a match to TRBD1. J was trimmed by 7 bases and V by 1 base; bases with no gene match: 16. Germline-derived CDR1 and CDR2 are SGHTA and FQGNSA. CDR3 length: 19 amino acids. The CDR3: CASSLEGARGRLGNSPLHF. The DNA of the CDR3 is TGTGCCAGCAGCTTAGAGGGGGCCAGGGGCCGATTGGGGAATTCACCCCTCCACTTT.

This chain's CDR3 is CASRDWDRGMTEAFF. The DNA for the CDR3 is TGTGCCAGCAGGGATTGGGACAGGGGTATGACTGAAGCTTTCTTT. This chain connects TRBV6-5 to TRBJ1-1; TRBD1 aligns across 10 bases. The CDR3 runs 15 residues. V shed 6 bases and J 5 bases; nucleotides not matched to a gene: 9. The V gene's germline CDR1 is MNHEY and CDR2 SVGAGI.

This clone was seen a single time. The chain joins TRBV30 to TRBJ1-2, with D hard to call. Trimming took off 1 base at V and 2 bases at J, with 11 bases between the two ends. Per the germline V gene, CDR1 is GTSNPN and CDR2 is SVGIG (reference sequence). This CDR3 has 14 amino acids. CDR3 in DNA: TGTGCCTGGAGTGCAGGAACAATCAACTATGGCTACACCTTC. It codes for CAWSAGTINYGYTF.

The chain is built from TRBV27 and TRBJ2-2; TRBD1 matches at 7 bases. Germline V gene sequence: CDR1 MNHEY, CDR2 SMNVEV (reference sequence). This CDR3 region has 14 residues. After removal of 3 bases from V and 6 bases from J, the junction contained 4 bases not matched to a gene. CDR3 bases: TGTGCCAGCAGTTTTAACAGGGGTTCCGGGGAGCTGTTTTTT. This codes for CASSFNRGSGELFF.

The chain couples TRBV4-1 to TRBJ1-1, with D possibly TRBD1 on 6 matching bases. V shed 2 bases and J shed 1 base, with 14 bases lying between them. Germline V gene sequence: CDR1 MGHRA, CDR2 YSYEKL. The CDR3 has 16 amino acids. The CDR3 here is CASSQMGQGGNTEAFF. The CDR3 coding sequence is TGCGCCAGCAGCCAAATGGGACAAGGCGGGAACACTGAAGCTTTCTTT.

The rearrangement links TRBV7-2 to TRBJ2-1; TRBD2 matches 8 bases. Germline values: CDR1 SGHTA, CDR2 FQGNSA. This CDR3 spans 15 amino acids. V trimming: 5 bases; J trimming: 4 bases; junction bases outside the gene matches: 7. CDR3 amino acids: CASSPRVAGYNEQFF. Written as DNA, the CDR3 is TGTGCCAGCAGCCCCCGGGTAGCGGGGTACAATGAGCAGTTCTTC.

The chain recombines TRBV5-1 with TRBJ2-3; 7 nucleotides match TRBD2. Germline V CDR1 and CDR2: SGHRS, YFSETQ. This CDR3 contains 14 residues. V trimming: 4 bases; J trimming: 2 bases; junction bases outside the gene matches: 4. CDR3 loop: CASSLGGDTDTQYF. The DNA for the CDR3 is TGCGCCAGCAGCCTGGGGGGGGACACAGATACGCAGTATTTT.

The chain links TRBV30 to TRBJ2-7; 11 nucleotides line up with TRBD1. This CDR3 spans 15 amino acids. Looked up from germline, CDR1 is GTSNPN and CDR2 is SVGIG (reference sequence). The J segment lost 5 bases and the V segment lost 5 bases, leaving 11 bases of the junction unmatched. CDR3 sequence reads: CAWPPPGQGENEQYF. CDR3 DNA: TGTGCCTGGCCCCCTCCGGGACAGGGGGAAAACGAGCAGTACTTC. Full variable domain (missing parts from reference TRBV30 and TRBJ2-7): SQTIHQWPATLVQPVGSPLSLECTVEGTSNPNLYWYRQAAGRGLQLLFYSVGIGQISSEVPQNLSASRPQDRQFILSSKKLLLSDSGFYLCAWPPPGQGENEQYFGPGTRLTVT.

This clone was counted once. The chain links TRBV6-5 to TRBJ1-2, with no clear D. The CDR3 runs to 16 residues. From germline, CDR1 is MNHEY and CDR2 SVGAGI. Trimming shortened V by 0 bases and J by 5 bases, and 16 bases separated the two germline ends. The CDR3 here is CASSYSSWTGEYGYTF. The CDR3 region has the DNA TGTGCCAGCAGTTACTCCTCTTGGACCGGGGAGTATGGCTACACCTTC.

The chain employs TRBV12-3 or TRBV12-4 and TRBJ2-7; the D gene is possibly TRBD2 (6 bases). Trimming took 0 bases from V and 3 from J, leaving 6 bases between them. The length of the CDR3 is 13 residues. CDR3 region: CASSLAGGYEQYV. As DNA, the CDR3 is TGTGCCAGCAGTTTAGCCGGGGGCTACGAGCAGTACGTC.